This T cell receptor beta chain was recorded in a study of T cells in Graves' hyperthyroidism and ophthalmopathy. This clonotype was detected only a few times. Amplification of TCR beta CDR3 regions was performed using RNA transcripts as template. First-round RT-PCR targeting the TCR CDR3 was performed with the HTBI primer set. TCRdb reprocessed the multiplex PCR reads with MiXCR, giving one entry per CDR3 protein. Among more than 450,000 distinct CDR3 sequences, just under 20% were seen once, and the ten largest hold about 50%. The clonotype was recovered from a middle-aged man with Graves' ophthalmopathy. The sequencing sample was made of blood.

CDR3 protein: CASNVRDEQFF. CDR3 nucleotide sequence: TGTGCCAGCAATGTACGTGATGAGCAGTTCTTC. The J gene is TRBJ2-1, the V gene TRBV28; D ambiguous. The V gene lost 7 bases and the J gene lost 8 bases, with 9 bases spanning the gap. Germline loops: CDR1 MDHEN, CDR2 SYDVKM. The CDR3 is made up of 11 amino acids.